This T cell receptor beta chain was obtained from a study of CD8+ T cells in alopecia areata. About the research overall: Treated individuals took tofacitinib by mouth, 5 to 10 mg twice daily.

Extracted from the samples, RNA was reverse transcribed into cDNA to serve as the sequencing template. Produced via immunoSEQ multiplex PCR; TCRdb's table is partial and in-frame only. The sample lists 180,000 or so clones; around 51% were seen once. Deletions cut 2 bases from V and 0 bases from J, with 11 bases between. In germline, CDR1 is PRHDT, CDR2 FYEKMQ (reference sequence). This CDR3 contains 17 residues. Of note for this clone: Its antigen is unidentified.

The treatment is: oral pan-JAK inhibitor, 5-10 mg twice daily. PBMCs provided sorted CD4+ and CD8+ T cells. Whole-study findings and limits: The study found tofacitinib significantly decreased scalp clonality and expanded CD8+ clones among the top 100. There were many expanded lesional clones persisting in scalp and blood during tofacitinib.

This sequence was found in a human donor with alopecia areata. The chain has TRBV13 and TRBJ1-6, with D possibly matching TRBD1 (5 bases). The starting material was CD8+ T cells sorted from blood, obtained around week 53, from a patient treated with tofacitinib. DNA of the CDR3: TGTGCCAGCAGCTTATCTCCGGGGGGCTCCTATAATTCACCCCTCCACTTT. Protein: CASSLSPGGSYNSPLHF.